Listed below are T cell receptor beta chains from one sample, sequenced in a study of cytomegalovirus exposure and HLA in healthy donors. Generated by immunoSEQ multiplex PCR, the TCRdb table keeps only in-frame clones and is missing some. The sample lists under 150,000 clones; about four fifths were seen once. Sequenced material: PBMCs. Receptors were obtained from a male donor in good health and CMV-seronegative. Both conserved end residues are part of each CDR3. The D gene is left open where the match is weak. Expanded clones are given a class, and other clones once, few, many or no size at all.

>.|.|TRBV4-3|TRBJ2-7
TGCGCCAGCAGCCAAGATTTGGCAGGGGCCTCCTACGAGCAGTACTTC
CASSQDLAGASYEQYF
>.|few|TRBV4-3|TRBJ1-1
TGCGCCAGCAGCCAAGTCCCAGGGACTTTCGACACTGAAGCTTTCTTT
CASSQVPGTFDTEAFF
>.|.|TRBV7-9|TRBJ1-2
TGTTCCAGCAGCTTAGACTCACAGAACTATGGCTACACCTTC
CSSSLDSQNYGYTF
>.|.|TRBV5-1|TRBJ1-1
TGCGCCAGCAGAGATATCTTTTTAGGGGGAAACACTGAAGTTTTCTTT
CASRDIFLGGNTEVFF
>.|few|TRBV6-1|TRBJ1-5
TGTGCCAGCAGGACAGACCCAAGGCAGCCCCAGCATTTT
CASRTDPRQPQHF
>TRBD1|.|TRBV5-4|TRBJ2-7
TGTGCCAGCAGCCCCAGGACAGGAGACTACGAGCAGTACTTC
CASSPRTGDYEQYF
>TRBD1|.|TRBV9|TRBJ2-2
TGTGCCAGCAGCCCTAGGGGGGACAGGGGGACCGGGGAGCTGTTTTTT
CASSPRGDRGTGELFF
>TRBD1|.|TRBV4-3|TRBJ1-2
TGCGCCAGCAGCCAAGTAGCAGAGGGGGCGGGCGGCTACACCTTC
CASSQVAEGAGGYTF
>.|.|TRBV2|TRBJ2-1
TGTGCCAGCAGTGGACCGGGTCGCCGAGAGAGCTCCTACAATGAGCAGTTCTTC
CASSGPGRRESSYNEQFF
>.|once|TRBV1|TRBJ2-3
TGCACCAGCAGCCAAGCGGTCCTAGCGGGGGACACAGATACGCAGTATTTT
CTSSQAVLAGDTDTQYF
>.|.|TRBV18|TRBJ1-1
TGTGCCAGCTCACCGGGGACACCAGAGACTGAAGCTTTCTTT
CASSPGTPETEAFF
>TRBD1|.|TRBV5-4|TRBJ1-6
TGTGCCAGCAGCCGTACCGGGACAGAGAATTCACCCCTCCACTTT
CASSRTGTENSPLHF
>.|few|TRBV7-2|TRBJ1-5
TGTGCCAGCAGCTTATCGTACAGAGATCAGCCCCAGCATTTT
CASSLSYRDQPQHF
>.|.|TRBV9|TRBJ2-2
TGTGCCAGCAGCGTCGAGATCAACACCGGGGAGCTGTTTTTT
CASSVEINTGELFF
>.|few|TRBV6-5|TRBJ1-1
TGTGCCAGCAGTTACGGCGCAGGTCCTGAAGCTTTCTTT
CASSYGAGPEAFF
>TRBD2|.|TRBV10-3|TRBJ2-3
TGTGCCATCAGCTCGACTAGCGGGATCACAGATACGCAGTATTTT
CAISSTSGITDTQYF
>.|.|TRBV5-1|TRBJ2-7
TGCCCCAGCAGCTTGGTAGGGCAGGGGTCCTACGAGCAGTACTTC
CPSSLVGQGSYEQYF
>TRBD1|.|TRBV6-5|TRBJ1-1
TGTGCCAGCAGTTTACAGGGACAGGCGGGGACTGAAGCTTTCTTT
CASSLQGQAGTEAFF
>.|.|TRBV5-1|TRBJ2-7
TGCGCCAGCACAATACAGGGCGAGCAGTACTTC
CASTIQGEQYF